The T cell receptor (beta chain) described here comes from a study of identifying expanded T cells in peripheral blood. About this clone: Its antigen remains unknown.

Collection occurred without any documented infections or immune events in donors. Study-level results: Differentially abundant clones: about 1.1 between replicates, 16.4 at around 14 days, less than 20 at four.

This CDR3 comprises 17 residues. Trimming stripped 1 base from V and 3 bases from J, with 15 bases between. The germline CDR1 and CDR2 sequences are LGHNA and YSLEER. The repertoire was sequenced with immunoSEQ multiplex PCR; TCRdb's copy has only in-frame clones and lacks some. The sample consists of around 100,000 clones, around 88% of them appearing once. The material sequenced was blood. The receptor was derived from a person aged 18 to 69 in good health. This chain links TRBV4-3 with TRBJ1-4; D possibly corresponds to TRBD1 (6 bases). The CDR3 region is CASSQGATGASNEKLFF. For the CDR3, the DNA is TGCGCCAGCAGCCAAGGTGCCACGGGGGCGTCTAATGAAAAACTGTTTTTT.